This passage covers 20 T cell receptor beta chains from one sample sequenced in a study of control samples from healthy donors and cancer patients. Assay: immunoSEQ multiplex PCR; the TCRdb copy retains only in-frame clones and omits some. This repertoire shows 90,000 to 100,000 clones, approximately 84% found once; its top ten account for around 35%. The sequencing input was PBMCs. These receptors came from a man in his 70s with lung cancer.

V usage is TRBV5-6 and J usage is TRBJ2-2, with D perhaps matching TRBD2 (7 bases). Trimming removed 1 base from V and 4 bases from J, with 14 bases in between. Looked up from germline, CDR1 is SGHDT and CDR2 is YYEEEE. This CDR3 region has 16 residues. The CDR3 loop is CASSLIFGGRTGELFF. DNA for the CDR3: TGTGCCAGCAGCTTGATATTCGGGGGGCGCACCGGGGAGCTGTTTTTT.

J is TRBJ1-2 and V is TRBV6-5, with 11 bases that match TRBD1. Germline CDR1 is MNHEY and CDR2 is SVGAGI. The trim removed 5 bases at V and 5 bases at J, leaving 7 bases unmatched. The CDR3 length is 15 residues. The CDR3 spells CASSKPGQGVYGYTF. The DNA of the CDR3 is TGTGCCAGCAGTAAGCCGGGACAGGGGGTTTATGGCTACACCTTC.

CDR3 coding DNA: TGTGCCAGCAGTGAAGGGTTGAGTAATGAAAAACTGTTTTTT. Amino acids: CASSEGLSNEKLFF. The J gene is TRBJ1-4, the V gene TRBV6-1; no clear D. Germline V CDR1 and CDR2: MNHNS, SASEGT. This CDR3 comprises 14 residues. V was trimmed by 1 base and J by 4 bases, leaving 7 bases between them.

This chain connects TRBV19 to TRBJ2-5, with 12 bases identical to TRBD2. The CDR3 length is 17 residues. Germline V CDR1 and CDR2: LNHDA, SQIVND (reference sequence). V gave up 7 bases and J gave up 1 base; unmatched junction bases: 10. The CDR3 loop reads CASNGASLAGGQETQYF. The CDR3 bases are TGTGCCAGTAACGGAGCTTCACTAGCGGGGGGCCAAGAGACCCAGTACTTC.

The chain joins TRBV5-6 to TRBJ2-7; D is unclear. Deletions cut 0 bases from V and 5 bases from J, with 15 bases between. Germline V CDR1 and CDR2: SGHDT, YYEEEE. CDR3 length equals 15 residues. The chain's CDR3 is CASSLAKGPGHEQYF. The CDR3 coding sequence is TGTGCCAGCAGCTTGGCCAAGGGCCCCGGGCACGAGCAGTACTTC.

The V call is TRBV5-1, the J call TRBJ1-2; 8 bases line up with TRBD1. The CDR3 contains 13 residues. V lost 4 bases, J lost 7 bases, and 6 bases stayed unmatched. Germline assignment: CDR1 SGHRS and CDR2 YFSETQ. CDR3 protein: CASSTGQAGGYTF. In DNA, the CDR3 is TGCGCCAGCAGCACGGGACAGGCCGGTGGCTACACCTTC.

The chain is built from TRBV4-1 and TRBJ2-7; 11 bases fit TRBD2. Germline V gives CDR1 MGHRA, CDR2 YSYEKL. CDR3 length: 15 amino acids. V was clipped by 4 bases and J by 3 bases; unmatched bases: 5. CDR3 coding DNA: TGCGCCAGCAGCCCTACTAGCGGGGGCCTCTACGAGCAGTACTTC. Its translation is CASSPTSGGLYEQYF.

The rearrangement uses TRBV25-1 and TRBJ2-2, with 8 bases that match TRBD1. The trim removed 4 bases at V and 9 bases at J, leaving 4 bases unmatched. This CDR3 has 13 amino acids. Germline assignment: CDR1 MGHDK and CDR2 SYGVNS. The CDR3 nucleotides read TGTGCCAGCAGTGGGGACAGGTTAAGGGAGCTGTTTTTT. Protein: CASSGDRLRELFF.

The chain couples TRBV6-4 to TRBJ1-5, with 9 bases aligning to TRBD1. Germline lookup yields CDR1 MRHNA and CDR2 SNTAGT. The ends lost 7 bases at V and 5 bases at J; junction bases unmatched: 15. The CDR3 runs to 17 residues. CDR3 protein: CASKPNLQGAHDQPQHF. CDR3 sequence (DNA): TGTGCCAGCAAACCAAATCTACAGGGGGCCCACGATCAGCCCCAGCATTTT.

This chain links TRBV24-1 with TRBJ2-1, with D perhaps given as TRBD1 or TRBD2 (7 bases each). The germline V gene encodes CDR1 KGHDR and CDR2 SFDVKD. Trimming took off 4 bases at V and 13 bases at J, with 22 bases between the two ends. The CDR3 sequence is 15 residues long. The CDR3 DNA follows: TGTGCCACCAGTGACAATCTACAGGGGAGGGGCGGTCAGTTCTTC. It is translated as CATSDNLQGRGGQFF.

V is TRBV7-2 and J is TRBJ1-3; the D gene is possibly TRBD1 (6 bases). CDR3 size: 15 residues. V was shortened by 6 bases and J by 0 bases, with 12 bases between the two germline ends. In germline, CDR1 is SGHTA, CDR2 FQGNSA. The CDR3 is CASSSTGFSGNTIYF. In nucleotides, the CDR3 is TGTGCCAGCAGTTCTACAGGGTTCTCTGGAAACACCATATATTTT.

The J gene is TRBJ2-5, the V gene TRBV5-1, with D perhaps TRBD1 or TRBD2 (6 bases each). V lost 4 bases and J lost 5, with 15 bases in between. CDR3 length equals 14 residues. Looked up from germline, CDR1 is SGHRS and CDR2 is YFSETQ. The CDR3 DNA reads as TGCGCCAGCAGCGCCGACGGGGGCGGGGAGACCCAGTACTTC. Protein: CASSADGGGETQYF. Looking up the rest from reference TRBV5-1 and TRBJ2-5 gives the full variable domain: KAGVTQTPRYLIKTRGQQVTLSCSPISGHRSVSWYQQTPGQGLQFLFEYFSETQRNKGNFPGRFSGRQFSNSRSEMNVSTLELGDSALYLCASSADGGGETQYFGPGTRLLVL.

V is TRBV7-9 and J is TRBJ1-1, with 7 bases fitting TRBD1. Germline V CDR1 and CDR2: SEHNR, FQNEAQ (reference sequence). Trimming cost V 0 bases and J 4 bases; bases outside gene matches: 5. There are 15 residues in the CDR3. In DNA form, the CDR3 reads TGTGCCAGCAGCTTAGCGGGTACAGGGGCCACTGAAGCTTTCTTT. Its protein is CASSLAGTGATEAFF.

The chain employs TRBV2 and TRBJ2-1; D ambiguous. This CDR3 is 16 amino acids long. Looked up from germline, CDR1 is SNHLY and CDR2 is FYNNEI. The V gene lost 7 bases and the J gene lost 0 bases, with 16 bases spanning the gap. The chain's CDR3 is CASKGPTKSSYNEQFF. The CDR3 DNA reads TGTGCCAGCAAAGGCCCAACCAAGAGCTCCTACAATGAGCAGTTCTTC.

The V call is TRBV15, the J call TRBJ1-1; D not certain. The length of the CDR3 is 14 residues. Looked up from germline, CDR1 is LNHNV and CDR2 is YYDKDF (reference sequence). The V and J ends lost 0 bases and 6 bases respectively, with 11 bases between them. Here the CDR3 DNA reads TGTGCCACCAGCAGAGATAATTCACCAGCTGAAGCTTTCTTT. Amino acids: CATSRDNSPAEAFF.

V is TRBV5-1 and J is TRBJ2-7; D might be TRBD1 or TRBD2, each matching 6 bases. The length of the CDR3 is 14 residues. Trimming removed 4 bases from V and 5 bases from J, with 16 bases in between. CDR1 and CDR2 from the germline V gene are SGHRS and YFSETQ. The CDR3 here is CASSRAGGRNEQYF. DNA for the CDR3: TGCGCCAGCAGCCGCGCCGGGGGCCGGAACGAGCAGTACTTC.

This clone was picked up one time. The V call is TRBV5-1, the J call TRBJ1-4; D not resolved. Trimming took off 0 bases at V and 8 bases at J, with 11 bases between the two ends. CDR1 SGHRS and CDR2 YFSETQ come from the germline V gene. The CDR3 has 14 amino acids. CDR3 sequence reads: CASSLGGLWEKLFF. The DNA for the CDR3 is TGCGCCAGCAGCTTGGGGGGTCTTTGGGAAAAACTGTTTTTT.

The gene calls are TRBV6-5 and TRBJ2-5; D is perhaps TRBD1 (6 bases). In germline, CDR1 is MNHEY, CDR2 SVGAGI. Trimming left V 8 bases short and J 2 bases short, with 12 bases between. This CDR3 is 13 amino acids long. The CDR3 DNA reads TGTGCCAGCGCAACAGGGAAACAAGAGACCCAGTACTTC. It translates to CASATGKQETQYF.

The chain recombines TRBV5-1 with TRBJ2-7; 9 bases map to TRBD1. From germline, CDR1 is SGHRS and CDR2 YFSETQ. The V gene end was trimmed by 0 bases and the J gene end by 3 bases; junction bases not matched to a gene: 1. The CDR3 consists of 14 residues. Written as DNA, the CDR3 is TGCGCCAGCAGCTTGGTGGGACAGGGCTACGAGCAGTACTTC. As protein: CASSLVGQGYEQYF.

By share, this clone ranks as large (0.1 to 1%). The rearrangement links TRBV4-1 to TRBJ1-2; TRBD1 might be the D (6 bases). The germline V gene has CDR1 MGHRA and CDR2 YSYEKL. The CDR3 extends over 14 amino acids. Trimming cost V 2 bases and J 6 bases, with 13 bases left between them. The CDR3 region is CASSQPWGQHGYTF. The CDR3 DNA reads as TGCGCCAGCAGCCAACCTTGGGGGCAGCATGGCTACACCTTC.